This T cell receptor beta chain appears in the sequencing data of a study of human T cells and chemical hapten exposure. V was pared by 6 bases and J by 1 base, with 14 bases between. The CDR3 is made up of 14 amino acids. The germline V gene encodes CDR1 SGHNT and CDR2 YYREEE (reference sequence). TCRdb ran MiXCR on the RACE reads and lists one entry per CDR3 protein. Here the sample spans 38,000 or so distinct CDR3 sequences, 7.6% being singletons. Time point indicated: pre-sensitization, week 0. The treatment is: therapeutic diphenylcyclopropenone sensitization with weekly scalp DPC. The TCR was taken from a woman between 45 and 65 years old with alopecia areata. Some clones in this sample may be carry-over from other donors' samples. The rearrangement joins TRBV5-4 to TRBJ2-7; possibly TRBD1 or TRBD2 for D (5 bases each). Here the sequenced sample was whole blood, taken in connection with sensitization to the hapten diphenylcyclopropenone (DPC). For the CDR3, the DNA is TGTGCCAGCATGCCCCGAGGGGTTTCCTACGAGCAGTACTTC. As protein: CASMPRGVSYEQYF.